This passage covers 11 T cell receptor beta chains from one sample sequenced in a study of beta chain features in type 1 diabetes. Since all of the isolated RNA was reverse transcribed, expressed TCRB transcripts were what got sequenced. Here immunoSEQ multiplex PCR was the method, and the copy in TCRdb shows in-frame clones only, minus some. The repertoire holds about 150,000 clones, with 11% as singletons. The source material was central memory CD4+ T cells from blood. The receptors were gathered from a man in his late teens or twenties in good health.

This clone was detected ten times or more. CDR3 DNA sequence: TGCAGCGCCGAGGGGACAGGGACTGGAAACACCATATATTTT. It specifies CSAEGTGTGNTIYF. The genes are TRBV29-1 and TRBJ1-3, with 9 bases lining up with TRBD1. J lost 2 bases, V lost 7 bases, and 6 bases had no gene match. Germline V gene sequence: CDR1 SQVTM, CDR2 ANQGSEA. This CDR3 has 14 amino acids. Based on the CDR3 plus reference TRBV29-1 and TRBJ1-3, the full variable domain is SAVISQKPSRDICQRGTSLTIQCQVDSQVTMMFWYRQQPGQSLTLIATANQGSEATYESGFVIDKFPISRPNLTFSTLTVSNMSPEDSSIYLCSAEGTGTGNTIYFGEGSWLTVV.

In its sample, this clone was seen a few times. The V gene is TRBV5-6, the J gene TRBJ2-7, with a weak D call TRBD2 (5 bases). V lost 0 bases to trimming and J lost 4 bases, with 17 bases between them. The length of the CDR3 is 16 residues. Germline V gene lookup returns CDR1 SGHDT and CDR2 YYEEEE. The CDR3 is CASSLGIRGSTYEQYF. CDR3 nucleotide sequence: TGTGCCAGCAGCTTGGGTATAAGAGGGAGCACGTACGAGCAGTACTTC. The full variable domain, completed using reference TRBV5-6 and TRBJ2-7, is DAGVTQSPTHLIKTRGQQVTLRCSPKSGHDTVSWYQQALGQGPQFIFQYYEEEERQRGNFPDRFSGHQFPNYSSELNVNALLLGDSALYLCASSLGIRGSTYEQYFGPGTRLTVT.

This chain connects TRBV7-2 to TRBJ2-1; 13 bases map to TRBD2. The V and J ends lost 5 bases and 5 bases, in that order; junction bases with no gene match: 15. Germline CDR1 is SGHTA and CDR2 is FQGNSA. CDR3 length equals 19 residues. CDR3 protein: CASSAIKPGLAGRHNEQFF. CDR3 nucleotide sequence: TGTGCCAGCAGCGCTATCAAGCCGGGACTAGCGGGGAGACACAATGAGCAGTTCTTC.

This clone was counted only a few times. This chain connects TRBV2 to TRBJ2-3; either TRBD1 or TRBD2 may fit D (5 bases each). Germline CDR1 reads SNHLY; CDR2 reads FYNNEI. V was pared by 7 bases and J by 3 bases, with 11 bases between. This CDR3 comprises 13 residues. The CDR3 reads CASIRDRTDTQYF. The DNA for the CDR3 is TGTGCCAGCATACGGGACCGGACAGATACGCAGTATTTT. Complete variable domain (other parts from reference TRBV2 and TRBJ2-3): EPEVTQTPSHQVTQMGQEVILRCVPISNHLYFYWYRQILGQKVEFLVSFYNNEISEKSEIFDDQFSVERPDGSNFTLKIRSTKLEDSAMYFCASIRDRTDTQYFGPGTRLTVL.

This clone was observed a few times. As DNA, the CDR3 is TGTGCCAGCAGCTGGTCTGGGCTACCTTTAGCCAAAAACATTCAGTACTTC. Translating gives CASSWSGLPLAKNIQYF. The chain carries TRBV7-9 and TRBJ2-4; D gene unclear. Germline V CDR1 and CDR2: SEHNR, FQNEAQ (reference sequence). CDR3 size: 17 residues. The germline V and J ends were trimmed by 4 bases and 0 bases, with 16 bases remaining between them.

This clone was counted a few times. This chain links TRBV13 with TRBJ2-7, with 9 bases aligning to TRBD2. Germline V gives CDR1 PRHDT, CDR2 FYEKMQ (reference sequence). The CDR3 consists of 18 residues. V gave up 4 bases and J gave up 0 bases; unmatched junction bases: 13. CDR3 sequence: CASSSLAGVPGSSYEQYF. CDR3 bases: TGTGCCAGCAGCTCATTAGCGGGAGTCCCCGGGAGCTCCTACGAGCAGTACTTC.

In DNA, the CDR3 is TGTGCCAGCAGCTTAGTAGCGGGAGCGGCCGGGGAGCTGTTTTTT. It translates to CASSLVAGAAGELFF. The chain recombines TRBV7-8 with TRBJ2-2; 9 bases match TRBD2. CDR3 size: 15 residues. From germline, CDR1 is SGHVS and CDR2 FQNEAQ. Germline trimming cut 1 base from V and 6 bases from J; bases unmatched to any gene: 3.

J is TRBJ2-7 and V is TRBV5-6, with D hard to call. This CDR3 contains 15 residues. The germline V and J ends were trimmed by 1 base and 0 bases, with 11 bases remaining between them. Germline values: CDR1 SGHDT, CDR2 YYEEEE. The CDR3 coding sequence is TGTGCCAGCAGCTTGATCCGGGTGCGCTCCTACGAGCAGTACTTC. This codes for CASSLIRVRSYEQYF. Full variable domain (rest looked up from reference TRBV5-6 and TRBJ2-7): DAGVTQSPTHLIKTRGQQVTLRCSPKSGHDTVSWYQQALGQGPQFIFQYYEEEERQRGNFPDRFSGHQFPNYSSELNVNALLLGDSALYLCASSLIRVRSYEQYFGPGTRLTVT.

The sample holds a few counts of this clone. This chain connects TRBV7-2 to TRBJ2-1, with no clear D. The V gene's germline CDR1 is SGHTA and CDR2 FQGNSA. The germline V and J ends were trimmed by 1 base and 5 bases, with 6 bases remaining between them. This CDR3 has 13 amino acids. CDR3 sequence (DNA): TGTGCCAGCAGCTTAGTCGTCAACAATGAGCAGTTCTTC. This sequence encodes CASSLVVNNEQFF. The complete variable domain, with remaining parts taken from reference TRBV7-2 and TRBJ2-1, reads GAGVSQSPSNKVTEKGKDVELRCDPISGHTALYWYRQSLGQGLEFLIYFQGNSAPDKSGLPSDRFSAERTGGSVSTLTIQRTQQEDSAVYLCASSLVVNNEQFFGPGTRLTVL.

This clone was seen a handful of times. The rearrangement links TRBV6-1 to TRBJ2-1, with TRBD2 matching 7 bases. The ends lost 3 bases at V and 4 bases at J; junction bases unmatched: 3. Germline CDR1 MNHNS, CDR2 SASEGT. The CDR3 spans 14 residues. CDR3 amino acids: CASSDQAGYNEQFF. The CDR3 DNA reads TGTGCCAGCAGTGACCAAGCGGGATACAATGAGCAGTTCTTC.

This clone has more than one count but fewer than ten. CDR3 protein: CASSQDPGRRNTEAFF. In nucleotides, the CDR3 is TGTGCCAGCAGCCAGGATCCGGGACGGAGGAACACTGAAGCTTTCTTT. The rearrangement links TRBV4-2 to TRBJ1-1; D might be TRBD1 (5 bases). The ends were cut back, 3 bases at V and 1 base at J, with 15 bases in the middle. This CDR3 region has 16 residues. CDR1 LGHNA and CDR2 YNFKEQ come from the germline V gene.